Following are 9 T cell receptor beta chains from one sample sequenced in a study of beta chain features in type 1 diabetes. The sequenced template was cDNA made from the entire isolated RNA. Clones were sequenced by immunoSEQ multiplex PCR, and TCRdb holds only the in-frame ones, with some missing. The data contain about 230,000 clones, 9% to 10% of them singletons. Sequencing used naive CD4+ T cells from blood. Receptor source: a woman between 18 and 29 years old in good health.

About this clone: Other DNA sequences in this sample translate to the same CDR3. This chain joins TRBV30 and TRBJ1-3; unclear D gene. Germline CDR1 and CDR2: GTSNPN and SVGIG (reference sequence). Trimming cost V 0 bases and J 7 bases, with 4 bases left between them. The CDR3 runs 11 residues. The CDR3 is CAWSVLNTIYF. In DNA, the CDR3 is TGTGCCTGGAGTGTACTCAACACCATATATTTT.

This clone was seen more than once but under ten times. The genes are TRBV11-2 and TRBJ1-1, with 8 bases lining up with TRBD1. In germline, CDR1 is SGHAT, CDR2 FQNNGV. The CDR3 length is 16 residues. V was pared by 4 bases and J by 2 bases, with 9 bases of the junction left unmatched. CDR3 bases: TGTGCCAGCAGCTACCCGACAGGGGCGGGAAACACTGAAGCTTTCTTT. Its protein product is CASSYPTGAGNTEAFF. The full variable domain, rest sourced from reference TRBV11-2 and TRBJ1-1, is EAGVAQSPRYKIIEKRQSVAFWCNPISGHATLYWYQQILGQGPKLLIQFQNNGVVDDSQLPKDRFSAERLKGVDSTLKIQPAKLEDSAVYLCASSYPTGAGNTEAFFGQGTRLTVV.

There are a few counts of this clone. The V and J genes are TRBV29-1 and TRBJ1-2, with D hard to call. This CDR3 is 12 amino acids long. V shed 2 bases and J shed 1 base, with 5 bases lying between them. Germline CDR1 SQVTM, CDR2 ANQGSEA. In nucleotides, the CDR3 is TGCAGCGTTGAACGTAGTAACTATGGCTACACCTTC. This gives the protein CSVERSNYGYTF.

This clone was counted between two and nine times. The chain joins TRBV6-1 to TRBJ1-5; no firm D call. The germline CDR1 and CDR2 sequences are MNHNS and SASEGT. The CDR3 spans 15 residues. V lost 6 bases and J lost 7, with 19 bases in between. The CDR3 loop is CASSGVQTRRQPQHF. DNA of the CDR3: TGTGCCAGCAGCGGGGTCCAGACCCGGCGCCAGCCCCAGCATTTT.

The V gene is TRBV25-1, the J gene TRBJ1-4; tentatively, D is TRBD1 (5 bases). Germline V lookup: CDR1 MGHDK, CDR2 SYGVNS. V shed 4 bases and J shed 6 bases, with 6 bases lying between them. The CDR3 runs 12 residues. The chain's CDR3 is CASSGRDEKLFF. Written as DNA, the CDR3 is TGTGCCAGCAGTGGCAGGGATGAAAAACTGTTTTTT.

This clone was counted a few times. The chain carries TRBV6-1 and TRBJ2-7; D possibly corresponds to TRBD2 (6 bases). Trimming took 4 bases from V and 6 from J, leaving 13 bases between them. CDR3 length: 13 residues. Germline lookup yields CDR1 MNHNS and CDR2 SASEGT. The CDR3 sequence is CASSAGPAGEQYF. CDR3 coding DNA: TGTGCCAGCAGTGCTGGGCCAGCGGGCGAGCAGTACTTC.

V gene TRBV4-2 combines with J gene TRBJ2-3; 8 nucleotides line up with TRBD2. The CDR3 loop spans 17 amino acids. The germline CDR1 and CDR2 sequences are LGHNA and YNFKEQ. Unmatched junction bases numbered 7, after V lost 0 bases and J lost 2 bases. In nucleotides, the CDR3 is TGTGCCAGCAGCCAAGAGGAGGCGGGGGGAAACACAGATACGCAGTATTTT. Amino acid sequence: CASSQEEAGGNTDTQYF.

This clone was picked up a small number of times. The rearrangement links TRBV5-1 to TRBJ2-1; TRBD2 matches 10 bases. V lost 2 bases and J lost 0; bases outside the gene matches: 5. Germline CDR1 and CDR2: SGHRS and YFSETQ. This CDR3 comprises 17 residues. The CDR3 bases are TGCGCCAGCAGCTTAGTGGCTAGCGGGAGCTCCTACAATGAGCAGTTCTTC. Its translation: CASSLVASGSSYNEQFF.

The chain employs TRBV27 and TRBJ2-2; D gene ambiguous. CDR1 MNHEY and CDR2 SMNVEV come from the germline V gene (reference sequence). The CDR3 sequence is 13 residues long. Trimming cost V 7 bases and J 4 bases, with 10 bases left between them. CDR3 in DNA: TGTGCCAGCACCCCAAGACTCACCGGGGAGCTGTTTTTT. Protein sequence: CASTPRLTGELFF.